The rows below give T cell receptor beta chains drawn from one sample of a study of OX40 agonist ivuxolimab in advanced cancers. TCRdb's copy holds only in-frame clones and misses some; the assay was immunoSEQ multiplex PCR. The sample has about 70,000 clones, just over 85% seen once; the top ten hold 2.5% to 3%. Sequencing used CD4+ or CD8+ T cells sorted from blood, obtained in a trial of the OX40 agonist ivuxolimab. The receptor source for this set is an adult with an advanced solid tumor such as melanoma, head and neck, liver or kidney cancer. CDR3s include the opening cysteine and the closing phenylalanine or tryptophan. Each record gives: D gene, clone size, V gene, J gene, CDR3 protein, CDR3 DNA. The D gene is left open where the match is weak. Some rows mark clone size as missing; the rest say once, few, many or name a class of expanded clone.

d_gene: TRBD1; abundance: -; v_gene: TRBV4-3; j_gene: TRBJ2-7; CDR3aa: CASSQERQGGFEQYF; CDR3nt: TGCGCCAGCAGCCAAGAAAGACAGGGGGGGTTTGAGCAGTACTTC
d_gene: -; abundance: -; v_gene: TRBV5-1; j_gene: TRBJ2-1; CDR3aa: CASSLDPSNEQFF; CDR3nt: TGCGCCAGCAGCTTGGATCCCAGTAATGAGCAGTTCTTC
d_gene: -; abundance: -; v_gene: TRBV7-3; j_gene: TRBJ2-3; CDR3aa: CASSPTDTQYF; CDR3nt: TGTGCCAGCAGCCCCACAGATACGCAGTATTTT
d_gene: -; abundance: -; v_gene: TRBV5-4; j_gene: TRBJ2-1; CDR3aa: CASSLGFGTTYNEQFF; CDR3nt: TGTGCCAGCAGCTTGGGTTTCGGGACAACCTACAATGAGCAGTTCTTC
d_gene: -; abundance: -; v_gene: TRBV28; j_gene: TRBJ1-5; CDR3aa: CASSSPGGNQPQHF; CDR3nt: TGTGCCAGCAGTTCCCCGGGGGGCAATCAGCCCCAGCATTTT
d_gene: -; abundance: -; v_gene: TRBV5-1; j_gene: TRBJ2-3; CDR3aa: CASSLASLTDTQYF; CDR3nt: TGCGCCAGCAGCTTGGCTAGCCTCACAGATACGCAGTATTTT
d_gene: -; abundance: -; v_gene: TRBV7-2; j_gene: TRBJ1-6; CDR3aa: CASSLETGTHSPLHF; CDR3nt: TGTGCCAGCAGCTTAGAAACAGGGACTCATTCACCCCTCCACTTT
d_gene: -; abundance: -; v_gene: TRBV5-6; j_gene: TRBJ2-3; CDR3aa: CASSKGPPSTDTQYF; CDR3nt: TGTGCCAGCAGCAAAGGACCCCCGAGCACAGATACGCAGTATTTT
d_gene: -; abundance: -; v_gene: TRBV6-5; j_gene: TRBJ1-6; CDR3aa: CASGDRSFNSPLHF; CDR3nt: TGTGCCAGCGGAGACAGGAGTTTTAATTCACCCCTCCACTTT
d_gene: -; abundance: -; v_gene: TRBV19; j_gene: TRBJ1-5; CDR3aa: CASSGQAGLNQPQHF; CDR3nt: TGTGCCAGTAGTGGACAAGCGGGACTCAATCAGCCCCAGCATTTT
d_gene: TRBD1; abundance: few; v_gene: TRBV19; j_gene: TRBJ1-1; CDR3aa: CASSIRVGTGNTEAFF; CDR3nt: TGTGCCAGTAGTATAAGAGTAGGGACAGGGAACACTGAAGCTTTCTTT
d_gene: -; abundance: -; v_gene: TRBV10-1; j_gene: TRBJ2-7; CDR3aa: CASSEGGPGGGYEQYF; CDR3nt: TGCGCCAGCAGTGAGGGAGGGCCAGGGGGTGGCTACGAGCAGTACTTC
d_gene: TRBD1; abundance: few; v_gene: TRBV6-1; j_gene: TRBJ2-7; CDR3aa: CASSVGQAYEQYF; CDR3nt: TGTGCCAGCAGTGTAGGACAGGCCTACGAGCAGTACTTC
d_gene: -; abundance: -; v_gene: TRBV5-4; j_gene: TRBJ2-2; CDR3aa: CASSLARGGGELFF; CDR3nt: TGTGCCAGCAGCTTGGCACGGGGAGGCGGGGAGCTGTTTTTT
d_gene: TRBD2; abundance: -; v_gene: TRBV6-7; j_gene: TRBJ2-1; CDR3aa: CASSYSNRLAGPSSYNEQFF; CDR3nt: TGTGCCAGCAGTTACTCGAATAGGCTAGCGGGTCCTAGCTCCTACAATGAGCAGTTCTTC
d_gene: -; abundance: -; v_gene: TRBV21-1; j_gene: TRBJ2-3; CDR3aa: CASSIRVTQYF; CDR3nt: TGTGCCAGCAGCATTCGGGTCACGCAGTATTTT
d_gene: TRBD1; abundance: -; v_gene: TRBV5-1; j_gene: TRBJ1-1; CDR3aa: CASSLGQGGTEAFF; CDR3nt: TGCGCCAGCAGCTTGGGACAGGGGGGCACTGAAGCTTTCTTT
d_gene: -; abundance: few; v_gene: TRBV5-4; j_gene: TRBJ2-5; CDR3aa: CASSLVGSGSGETQYF; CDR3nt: TGTGCCAGCAGCTTGGTAGGGAGCGGCTCGGGGGAGACCCAGTACTTC
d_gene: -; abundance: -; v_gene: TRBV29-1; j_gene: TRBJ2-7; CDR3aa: CSVVMDTRGDEQYF; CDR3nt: TGCAGCGTTGTAATGGACACCCGAGGGGACGAGCAGTACTTC
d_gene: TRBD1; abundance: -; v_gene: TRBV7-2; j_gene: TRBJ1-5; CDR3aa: CASSTWDSPNQPQHF; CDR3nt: TGTGCCAGCAGCACATGGGACAGTCCTAATCAGCCCCAGCATTTT
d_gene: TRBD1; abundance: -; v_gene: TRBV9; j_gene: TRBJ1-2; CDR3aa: CASSATGQGGLFYGYTF; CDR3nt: TGTGCCAGCAGCGCCACGGGACAGGGGGGCCTTTTCTATGGCTACACCTTC
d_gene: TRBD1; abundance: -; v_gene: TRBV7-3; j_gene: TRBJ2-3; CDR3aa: CASSPLPGQGKDTQYF; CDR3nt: TGTGCCAGCAGCCCACTCCCGGGACAGGGTAAGGATACGCAGTATTTT
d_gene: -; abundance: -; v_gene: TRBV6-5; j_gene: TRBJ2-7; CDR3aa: CASRSFLGPEQYF; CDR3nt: TGTGCCAGCAGATCGTTCTTAGGGCCAGAGCAGTACTTC
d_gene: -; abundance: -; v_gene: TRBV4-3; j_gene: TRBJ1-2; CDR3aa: CASSSRVAEVHYGYTF; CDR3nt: TGCGCCAGCAGCTCTCGGGTTGCGGAAGTTCACTATGGCTACACCTTC
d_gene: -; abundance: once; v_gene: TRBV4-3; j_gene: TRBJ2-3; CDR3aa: CASSQEGRGAGSTDTQYF; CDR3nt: TGCGCCAGCAGCCAAGAAGGCAGGGGGGCCGGATCGACAGATACGCAGTATTTT
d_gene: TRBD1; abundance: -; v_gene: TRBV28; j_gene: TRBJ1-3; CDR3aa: CASSLRDRGNTIYF; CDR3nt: TGTGCCAGCAGTTTAAGGGACAGAGGAAACACCATATATTTT
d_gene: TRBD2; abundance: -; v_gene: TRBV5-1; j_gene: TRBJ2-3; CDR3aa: CASSLELAGGADTQYF; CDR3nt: TGCGCCAGCAGCTTGGAACTAGCGGGGGGTGCAGATACGCAGTATTTT
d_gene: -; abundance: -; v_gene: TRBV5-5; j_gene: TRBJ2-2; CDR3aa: CASRRGGGNTGELFF; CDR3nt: TGTGCCAGCAGACGGGGTGGGGGAAACACCGGGGAGCTGTTTTTT